Listed here are 32 T cell receptor beta chains from one sample, sequenced in a study of blood T cell repertoires in COVID-19. Clones were read by immunoSEQ multiplex PCR, and TCRdb kept only the in-frame ones, dropping some. The repertoire holds 300,000 to 450,000 clones, with around 90% as singletons. Sequenced input: peripheral blood. All receptors derive from a human donor in a cohort sampled during active COVID-19.

The chain employs TRBV27 and TRBJ2-1; no clear D. The CDR3 has 14 amino acids. V lost 5 bases and J 7 bases, leaving 15 bases between the germline ends. Germline V gene sequence: CDR1 MNHEY, CDR2 SMNVEV (reference sequence). In DNA form, the CDR3 reads TGTGCCAGCAGTCCGATTTCTCTCCGGAATGAGCAGTTCTTC. This codes for CASSPISLRNEQFF.

V and J are TRBV6-1 and TRBJ1-5, with a tentative D call TRBD1 (6 bases). Germline values: CDR1 MNHNS, CDR2 SASEGT. This CDR3 has 17 amino acids. The germline V and J ends were trimmed by 2 bases and 0 bases, with 14 bases remaining between them. The CDR3 DNA is TGTGCCAGCAGTGAAAGGGGGGGCCCTTATAGCAATCAGCCCCAGCATTTT. This translates into CASSERGGPYSNQPQHF.

The chain carries TRBV28 and TRBJ2-1; 8 positions agree with TRBD2. CDR1 is MDHEN and CDR2 is SYDVKM in the germline V gene. V shed 0 bases, J shed 1 base, and the junction held 2 bases outside the gene matches. This CDR3 comprises 16 residues. The CDR3 protein is CASSLWSSGSYNEQFF. CDR3 bases: TGTGCCAGCAGTTTATGGTCTAGCGGGTCCTACAATGAGCAGTTCTTC.

This clone was seen more than once but under ten times. The CDR3, as DNA: TGTGCCAGTAGTCAACAGGGGTATCTGGGAGAGCAGTACTTC. The encoded protein is CASSQQGYLGEQYF. J is TRBJ2-7 and V is TRBV19, with 7 bases that match TRBD1. J gave up 7 bases and V 5 bases, and 11 bases lay outside the gene matches. Germline V lookup: CDR1 LNHDA, CDR2 SQIVND (reference sequence). The CDR3 extends over 14 amino acids.

The chain carries TRBV28 and TRBJ1-5; D is uncertain. Germline V CDR1 and CDR2: MDHEN, SYDVKM. The CDR3 consists of 11 residues. V lost 2 bases to trimming and J lost 7 bases, with 3 bases between them. CDR3 DNA sequence: TGTGCCAGCAGTTTAGGCCAGCCCCAGCATTTT. This translates into CASSLGQPQHF.

V gene TRBV6-5 combines with J gene TRBJ2-2; D is unclear. Germline V gene sequence: CDR1 MNHEY, CDR2 SVGAGI. The CDR3 sequence is 14 residues long. Trimming removed 6 bases at V and 10 bases at J, with 18 bases between. CDR3 nucleotides: TGTGCCAGCAGCTCTTTTGGGCCAGCCAAGGAGCTGTTTTTT. Translation gives CASSSFGPAKELFF.

V and J are TRBV5-8 and TRBJ2-7, with a tentative D call TRBD1 (7 bases). This CDR3 region has 15 residues. Trimming took off 2 bases at V and 3 bases at J, with 15 bases between the two ends. Germline V gene data show CDR1 as SGHTS and CDR2 as YDEGEE. The CDR3 loop is CASSFTSGGGYEQYF. The CDR3 coding sequence is TGTGCCAGCAGCTTTACTTCAGGGGGAGGCTACGAGCAGTACTTC.

This clone has only one observation. The gene calls are TRBV29-1 and TRBJ2-7; TRBD1 might be the D (6 bases). Germline CDR1 and CDR2: SQVTM and ANQGSEA. V was shortened by 6 bases and J by 4 bases, with 16 bases between the two germline ends. The CDR3 is 13 amino acids. The CDR3 loop is CSVKQGTSYEQYF. In DNA, the CDR3 is TGCAGCGTAAAACAGGGAACTTCTTACGAGCAGTACTTC.

The chain uses TRBV9 and TRBJ2-7; D remains ambiguous. Deletions cut 5 bases from V and 5 bases from J, with 17 bases between. This CDR3 spans 14 amino acids. The germline V gene has CDR1 SGDLS and CDR2 YYNGEE. The CDR3 DNA reads TGTGCCAGCAGTCTCGACATAAGGTTTGACGAGCAGTACTTC. Residues: CASSLDIRFDEQYF.

This clone has a single count. The V and J genes are TRBV5-1 and TRBJ1-4; TRBD1 is a possible D gene (6 bases). The CDR3 runs 16 residues. V lost 6 bases and J lost 8, with 23 bases in between. Germline V lookup: CDR1 SGHRS, CDR2 YFSETQ. The CDR3 DNA reads as TGCGCCAGCACCCTTGGCCCCCGACAGGCCACGGAAAAACTGTTTTTT. This codes for CASTLGPRQATEKLFF.

The chain employs TRBV2 and TRBJ1-1; a possible D gene is TRBD1 (6 bases). Germline CDR1 is SNHLY and CDR2 is FYNNEI. The ends were cut back, 6 bases at V and 1 base at J, with 9 bases in the middle. This CDR3 spans 13 amino acids. CDR3 in DNA: TGTGCCAGCAGGTACAGGGCGAACACTGAAGCTTTCTTT. It specifies CASRYRANTEAFF.

CDR3 in DNA: TGTGCCAGCAGTTATACTTCCGGGACCCAGTACTTC. Its protein product is CASSYTSGTQYF. The chain joins TRBV6-5 to TRBJ2-5; D unresolved. V lost 3 bases and J 7 bases, leaving 9 bases between the germline ends. The V gene's germline CDR1 is MNHEY and CDR2 SVGAGI. The CDR3 runs 12 residues.

The chain has TRBV2 and TRBJ1-1, with 8 positions matching TRBD1. The germline gives CDR1 SNHLY, CDR2 FYNNEI. This CDR3 spans 14 amino acids. Trimming at V came to 3 bases and at J to 5 bases, leaving 5 bases not matched to a gene. CDR3 DNA: TGTGCCAGCAGTGACCGACAGGGGAGAACTGAAGCTTTCTTT. Protein: CASSDRQGRTEAFF.

This chain's CDR3 is CSASAGGLYGYTF. CDR3 DNA sequence: TGCAGTGCTAGTGCAGGGGGCCTGTATGGCTACACCTTC. The gene calls are TRBV20-1 and TRBJ1-2; TRBD1 aligns across 8 bases. The CDR3 runs 13 residues. CDR1 and CDR2 (germline): DFQATT, SNEGSKA (reference sequence). The junction had 5 bases not matched to a gene; V was cut back by 3 bases and J by 5 bases.

V and J are TRBV6-5 and TRBJ2-7; TRBD1 matches at 8 bases. Per the germline V gene, CDR1 is MNHEY and CDR2 is SVGAGI. CDR3 size: 13 residues. The ends lost 6 bases at V and 6 bases at J; junction bases unmatched: 7. The CDR3 protein is CASRTGQDGEQYF. CDR3 in DNA: TGTGCCAGCAGAACGGGACAGGATGGCGAGCAGTACTTC.

The chain uses TRBV2 and TRBJ1-2; D is unclear. The V end lost 2 bases, the J end lost 0 bases, and 10 bases lay between the germline ends. This CDR3 has 15 amino acids. In germline, CDR1 is SNHLY, CDR2 FYNNEI. CDR3 sequence reads: CASSERGLANYGYTF. CDR3 DNA sequence: TGTGCCAGCAGTGAACGAGGGTTAGCTAACTATGGCTACACCTTC. Looking up the rest from reference TRBV2 and TRBJ1-2 gives the full variable domain: EPEVTQTPSHQVTQMGQEVILRCVPISNHLYFYWYRQILGQKVEFLVSFYNNEISEKSEIFDDQFSVERPDGSNFTLKIRSTKLEDSAMYFCASSERGLANYGYTFGSGTRLTVV.

V and J are TRBV7-9 and TRBJ2-3, with a weak D call TRBD1 (6 bases). Germline CDR1 is SEHNR and CDR2 is FQNEAQ (reference sequence). V was trimmed by 9 bases and J by 1 base, leaving 14 bases between them. CDR3 length: 14 amino acids. CDR3 in amino acids: CASSQGIRTDTQYF. The CDR3 DNA reads as TGTGCCAGTTCCCAGGGGATTCGCACAGATACGCAGTATTTT. Full variable domain (outside the CDR3, taken from reference TRBV7-9 and TRBJ2-3): DTGVSQNPRHKITKRGQNVTFRCDPISEHNRLYWYRQTLGQGPEFLTYFQNEAQLEKSRLLSDRFSAERPKGSFSTLEIQRTEQGDSAMYLCASSQGIRTDTQYFGPGTRLTVL.

The chain uses TRBV2 and TRBJ2-1; perhaps TRBD1 as D (6 bases). The CDR3 contains 15 residues. CDR1 is SNHLY and CDR2 is FYNNEI in the germline V gene. Trimming removed 3 bases from V and 0 bases from J, with 9 bases in between. The CDR3 here is CASSDQGSSYNEQFF. CDR3 in DNA: TGTGCCAGCAGTGATCAGGGGAGCTCCTACAATGAGCAGTTCTTC. Full variable domain (missing parts from reference TRBV2 and TRBJ2-1): EPEVTQTPSHQVTQMGQEVILRCVPISNHLYFYWYRQILGQKVEFLVSFYNNEISEKSEIFDDQFSVERPDGSNFTLKIRSTKLEDSAMYFCASSDQGSSYNEQFFGPGTRLTVL.

The genes are TRBV27 and TRBJ2-1, with TRBD2 matching over 11 bases. The CDR3 sequence is 15 residues long. V lost 4 bases and J lost 3; bases outside the gene matches: 2. CDR1 is MNHEY, CDR2 SMNVEV, per germline (reference sequence). The CDR3 nucleotides are TGTGCCAGCAGTTCTCTAGCGGGAGGCTACAATGAGCAGTTCTTC. Its protein is CASSSLAGGYNEQFF.

The chain employs TRBV30 and TRBJ2-7; D uncertain. Germline V gene sequence: CDR1 GTSNPN, CDR2 SVGIG (reference sequence). V lost 5 bases to trimming and J lost 2 bases, with 7 bases between them. The CDR3 has 11 residues. For the CDR3, the DNA is TGTGCCTGGCAACTTACCTACGAGCAGTACTTC. Protein sequence: CAWQLTYEQYF.

The DNA of the CDR3 is TGTGCCAGCAGCTCCAGAAGCGGTTCTACGCAGTATTTT. It yields the protein CASSSRSGSTQYF. The chain recombines TRBV7-2 with TRBJ2-3, with a tentative D call TRBD2 (5 bases). The V and J ends lost 4 bases and 8 bases respectively, with 13 bases between them. The germline CDR1 and CDR2 sequences are SGHTA and FQGNSA. The CDR3 is made up of 13 amino acids.

In DNA, the CDR3 is TGTGCCAGCAGCCCCCCACGTGGGCTAGCGGCCTACGAGCAGTACTTC. Protein sequence: CASSPPRGLAAYEQYF. V usage is TRBV3-1 (or the pseudogene TRBV3-2) and J usage is TRBJ2-7; 7 bases match TRBD2. CDR1 is LGHDT, CDR2 YNNKEL, per germline (reference sequence). The CDR3 is 16 residues long. After removal of 4 bases from V and 2 bases from J, the junction contained 11 bases not matched to a gene.

This rearrangement joins TRBV6-5 to TRBJ1-2, with D maybe TRBD1 (5 bases). Germline CDR1 reads MNHEY; CDR2 reads SVGAGI. V lost 6 bases and J 4 bases, leaving 15 bases between the germline ends. The CDR3 loop spans 14 amino acids. The chain's CDR3 is CASSLQGETYGYTF. For the CDR3, the DNA is TGTGCCAGCAGCTTACAAGGGGAAACCTATGGCTACACCTTC.

This sequence joins TRBV19 and TRBJ1-5; D is possibly TRBD1 (6 bases). Between the trimmed V and J ends, which lost 1 base and 4 bases, there was a span of 14 bases. The CDR3 runs to 16 residues. From germline, CDR1 is LNHDA and CDR2 SQIVND (reference sequence). This CDR3 is CASSIGGRGLNQPQHF. For the CDR3, the DNA is TGTGCCAGTAGTATAGGGGGCAGGGGCCTTAATCAGCCCCAGCATTTT.

The count of this clone is one. At the DNA level, this CDR3 is encoded by other sequences in the same sample as well. The V call is TRBV11-3, the J call TRBJ2-1, with TRBD2 matching over 10 bases. The V and J ends lost 1 base and 8 bases, in that order; junction bases with no gene match: 2. This CDR3 is built from 14 residues. Per germline, CDR1 SGHNT and CDR2 YENEEA. The CDR3 reads CASSLVAGGDEQFF. The CDR3 region has the DNA TGTGCCAGCAGCTTAGTAGCGGGGGGTGATGAGCAGTTCTTC.

This rearrangement joins TRBV18 to TRBJ1-1, with 7 positions matching TRBD1. This CDR3 spans 19 amino acids. With V trimmed by 6 bases and J by 0 bases, 19 bases remained unmatched. Germline V gene lookup returns CDR1 KGHSH and CDR2 LQKENI. In nucleotides, the CDR3 is TGTGCCAGCTCGGCCCTGGGCCCCTCACAGGGGCCGATGAACACTGAAGCTTTCTTT. Translating gives CASSALGPSQGPMNTEAFF.

The V call is TRBV5-6, the J call TRBJ1-2, with TRBD1 matching 9 bases. The junction had 6 bases not matched to a gene; V was cut back by 0 bases and J by 6 bases. The CDR3 extends over 15 amino acids. Germline CDR1 and CDR2: SGHDT and YYEEEE. CDR3 in amino acids: CASSLGFRTGDGYTF. CDR3 bases: TGTGCCAGCAGCTTGGGATTTAGGACAGGGGATGGCTACACCTTC.

The sample holds one count of this clone. The chain joins TRBV28 to TRBJ1-2; 7 bases line up with TRBD1. From germline, CDR1 is MDHEN and CDR2 SYDVKM. Unmatched junction bases numbered 6, after V lost 3 bases and J lost 2 bases. The CDR3 sequence is 15 residues long. For the CDR3, the DNA is TGTGCCAGCAGTTTGCACAGGGGCGGGAACTATGGCTACACCTTC. The encoded protein is CASSLHRGGNYGYTF.

This clone was found a few times. The chain has TRBV5-1 and TRBJ2-3; the D is unclear. This CDR3 contains 13 residues. V lost 3 bases, J lost 6 bases, and 11 bases lay in between. Per germline, CDR1 SGHRS and CDR2 YFSETQ. The CDR3 DNA reads as TGCGCCAGCAGCTCACTCACCGAGGATACGCAGTATTTT. It yields the protein CASSSLTEDTQYF.

The chain links TRBV2 to TRBJ2-1; 8 bases align to TRBD1. Germline CDR1 is SNHLY and CDR2 is FYNNEI. The V gene end was trimmed by 6 bases and the J gene end by 2 bases; junction bases not matched to a gene: 12. CDR3 size: 17 residues. The CDR3 here is CASSPIGAGGTYNEQFF. The CDR3 nucleotides are TGTGCCAGCAGCCCAATCGGGGCAGGGGGCACCTACAATGAGCAGTTCTTC.

The V call is TRBV10-3, the J call TRBJ2-1; 10 bases line up with TRBD1. The germline gives CDR1 ENHRY, CDR2 SYGVKD. This CDR3 spans 13 amino acids. J lost 7 bases, V lost 11 bases, and 8 bases had no gene match. The CDR3 spells CASRDRGGNEQFF. Here the CDR3 DNA reads TGTGCCTCCCGGGACAGGGGTGGGAATGAGCAGTTCTTC.

V is TRBV9 and J is TRBJ2-7; D perhaps matches TRBD1 (5 bases). This CDR3 has 13 amino acids. CDR1 SGDLS and CDR2 YYNGEE come from the germline V gene. The V end was cut by 0 bases, the J end by 4 bases, with 8 bases between. The chain's CDR3 is CASSVVPGYEQYF. For the CDR3, the DNA is TGTGCCAGCAGCGTAGTGCCAGGGTACGAGCAGTACTTC. The whole variable domain, filled in from reference TRBV9 and TRBJ2-7, reads DSGVTQTPKHLITATGQRVTLRCSPRSGDLSVYWYQQSLDQGLQFLIQYYNGEERAKGNILERFSAQQFPDLHSELNLSSLELGDSALYFCASSVVPGYEQYFGPGTRLTVT.